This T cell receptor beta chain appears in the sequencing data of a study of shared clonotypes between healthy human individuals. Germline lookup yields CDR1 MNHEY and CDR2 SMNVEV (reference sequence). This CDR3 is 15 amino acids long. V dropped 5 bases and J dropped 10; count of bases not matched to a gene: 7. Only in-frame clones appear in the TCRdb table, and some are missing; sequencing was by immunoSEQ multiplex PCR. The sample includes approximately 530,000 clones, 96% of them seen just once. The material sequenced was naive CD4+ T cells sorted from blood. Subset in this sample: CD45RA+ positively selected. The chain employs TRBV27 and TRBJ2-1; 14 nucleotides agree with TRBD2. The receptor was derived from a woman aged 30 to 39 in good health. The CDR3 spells CASSTGTSGRREQFF. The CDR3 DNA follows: TGTGCCAGCAGTACCGGGACTAGCGGGAGACGGGAGCAGTTCTTC.